This is a list of T cell receptor beta chains from one sample in a study of T cell responses to AZD1222 COVID-19 vaccine. Libraries were prepared by immunoSEQ multiplex PCR; TCRdb keeps only in-frame clonotypes and omits some of them. Here the sample spans some 180,000 clones, 88% being singletons. Here the sequenced sample was peripheral blood, taken on day 0 of AZD1222 vaccination. Source of these receptors: an adult in good health. Both conserved end residues are part of each CDR3. A D gene is named only where the DNA matches it firmly. Size is omitted from some rows. Given values are once, few, many or a class for expanded clones.

d_gene	j_gene	abundance	v_gene	CDR3aa	CDR3nt
NA	TRBJ1-5	NA	TRBV5-6	CASSSTGDQPQHF	TGTGCCAGCAGCTCTACGGGGGATCAGCCCCAGCATTTT
NA	TRBJ1-1	NA	TRBV6-5	CASRAPKGPAFF	TGTGCCAGCAGGGCTCCTAAGGGGCCGGCTTTCTTT
NA	TRBJ2-1	once	TRBV7-6	CASGDGVSSYNEQFF	TGTGCCAGCGGGGACGGGGTAAGCTCCTACAATGAGCAGTTCTTC
TRBD1	TRBJ2-3	NA	TRBV6-2/TRBV6-3	CASSYLGQGAGDTQYF	TGTGCCAGCAGTTACCTGGGACAGGGGGCCGGAGATACGCAGTATTTT
NA	TRBJ2-3	NA	TRBV27	CASSLGQTFTDTQYF	TGTGCCAGCAGTTTGGGCCAGACATTCACAGATACGCAGTATTTT
NA	TRBJ1-5	NA	TRBV3-1/TRBV3-2	CASSNYQPQHF	TGTGCCAGCAGCAATTATCAGCCCCAGCATTTT
NA	TRBJ1-5	NA	TRBV11-2	CASQQGSNQPQHF	TGTGCCAGTCAACAGGGAAGCAATCAGCCCCAGCATTTT
NA	TRBJ2-5	NA	TRBV25-1	CASSEGETQYF	TGTGCCAGCAGTGAGGGCGAGACCCAGTACTTC
TRBD1	TRBJ2-3	NA	TRBV9	CASSVTGQAYTDTQYF	TGTGCCAGCAGCGTAACCGGACAGGCGTACACAGATACGCAGTATTTT
NA	TRBJ2-1	NA	TRBV6-4	CASSAWGSAGSRNEQFF	TGTGCCAGCAGTGCCTGGGGGTCGGCAGGGTCTAGGAATGAGCAGTTCTTC
NA	TRBJ1-4	NA	TRBV12-3/TRBV12-4	CASSLFAEKLFF	TGTGCCAGCAGTTTATTCGCAGAAAAACTGTTTTTT
NA	TRBJ2-7	NA	TRBV28	CASSLSISEQYF	TGTGCCAGCAGTTTAAGCATCAGCGAGCAGTACTTC
TRBD1	TRBJ1-6	NA	TRBV10-2	CASSESTRGTAPLHF	TGCGCCAGCAGTGAGTCGACTCGGGGGACAGCGCCCCTCCACTTT
NA	TRBJ2-2	once	TRBV11-2	CASSRGTTGELFF	TGTGCCAGCAGCCGAGGGACTACCGGGGAGCTGTTTTTT
TRBD1	TRBJ1-2	NA	TRBV7-9	CASSSSETGFDGYTF	TGTGCCAGCAGCTCCTCCGAGACAGGGTTTGATGGCTACACCTTC
NA	TRBJ2-2	NA	TRBV9	CASSVAGRTGELFF	TGTGCCAGCAGCGTAGCTGGTCGCACCGGGGAGCTGTTTTTT
NA	TRBJ1-4	few	TRBV6-5	CASSSAAGEKLFF	TGTGCCAGCAGTTCGGCGGCAGGGGAAAAACTGTTTTTT
TRBD1	TRBJ1-2	NA	TRBV9	CASSGQGASNYGYTF	TGTGCCAGCAGTGGACAGGGGGCTTCTAACTATGGCTACACCTTC
TRBD1	TRBJ1-1	NA	TRBV2	CASSEEGQSTEAFF	TGTGCCAGCAGTGAAGAGGGACAGAGTACTGAAGCTTTCTTT
NA	TRBJ1-1	NA	TRBV10-3	CAIRGTAEAFF	TGTGCCATCAGAGGGACCGCGGAAGCTTTCTTT
NA	TRBJ2-1	NA	TRBV6-5	CASSQGSYNEQFF	TGTGCCAGTTCGCAGGGCTCCTACAATGAGCAGTTCTTC
NA	TRBJ2-3	NA	TRBV5-4	CASSLSGRSTDTQYF	TGTGCCAGCAGCTTGAGTGGGAGGTCCACAGATACGCAGTATTTT
NA	TRBJ1-5	NA	TRBV28	CASSPPGFRNQPQHF	TGTGCCAGCAGTCCGCCGGGGTTTCGCAATCAGCCCCAGCATTTT
NA	TRBJ1-4	NA	TRBV7-8	CASSLGGGGILEEKLFF	TGTGCCAGCAGCTTAGGGGGAGGAGGGATTTTGGAAGAAAAACTGTTTTTT
NA	TRBJ2-3	NA	TRBV19	CATSMRGGPDTQYF	TGTGCCACCTCTATGAGGGGGGGCCCAGATACGCAGTATTTT
TRBD1	TRBJ1-2	NA	TRBV5-5	CASSLLGQGNYGYTF	TGTGCCAGCAGCTTGCTCGGACAGGGGAACTATGGCTACACCTTC
TRBD1	TRBJ2-5	NA	TRBV7-9	CASSPGGGETQYF	TGTGCCAGCAGCCCAGGGGGCGGGGAGACCCAGTACTTC